A single sample gave rise to the 19 T cell receptor beta chains below, sequenced in a study of graft-versus-host responses after intestinal transplantation. No antigens are known for them. TCRdb keeps only in-frame clones here, not all; method: immunoSEQ multiplex PCR. The sample consists of over 40,000 clones, around 95% of them appearing once. The material sequenced was unstimulated CD8+ T cells sorted from spleen or lymph node cells, taken before transplant. These receptors all stem from a human donor who was the organ donor for an intestinal transplant.

The rearrangement uses TRBV4-1 and TRBJ1-1; D remains unclear. This CDR3 comprises 14 residues. Germline CDR1 and CDR2: MGHRA and YSYEKL. V shed 1 base and J shed 6 bases, with 12 bases lying between them. CDR3 DNA: TGCGCCAGCAGCCAAGGCGGGAGGGAATCTGAAGCTTTCTTT. Translated, it gives CASSQGGRESEAFF.

The chain combines TRBV7-3 with TRBJ2-7, with 10 nucleotides matching TRBD2. The CDR3 consists of 13 residues. Unmatched junction bases numbered 3, after V lost 2 bases and J lost 8 bases. Germline lookup yields CDR1 SGHTA and CDR2 FQGTGA. This CDR3 reads CASSLLAGDKQYF. In DNA, the CDR3 is TGTGCCAGCAGCTTACTAGCGGGGGACAAGCAGTACTTC. The full variable domain, its missing parts supplied by reference TRBV7-3 and TRBJ2-7, is GAGVSQTPSNKVTEKGKYVELRCDPISGHTALYWYRQSLGQGPEFLIYFQGTGAADDSGLPNDRFFAVRPEGSVSTLKIQRTERGDSAVYLCASSLLAGDKQYFGPGTRLTVT.

CDR3 nucleotide sequence: TGTGCCAGCAATAATATTATGGATAACACTGAAGCTTTCTTT. This sequence encodes CASNNIMDNTEAFF. The V call is TRBV4-2, the J call TRBJ1-1, with D hard to call. This CDR3 region has 14 residues. Trimming removed 7 bases from V and 2 bases from J, with 14 bases in between. CDR1 and CDR2 (germline): LGHNA, YNFKEQ.

The gene calls are TRBV5-4 and TRBJ1-2, with D unclear. The ends were cut back, 2 bases at V and 6 bases at J, with 17 bases in the middle. The CDR3 sequence is 15 residues long. Germline CDR1 SGHNT, CDR2 YYREEE (reference sequence). Here the CDR3 reads CASSLLVGSIDGYTF. The CDR3 coding sequence is TGTGCCAGCAGCTTACTAGTTGGGTCGATCGATGGCTACACCTTC.

This chain uses TRBV28 with TRBJ2-3; D gene unclear. Germline CDR1 is MDHEN and CDR2 is SYDVKM. This CDR3 is built from 15 residues. Between the trimmed V and J ends, which lost 4 bases and 6 bases, there was a span of 17 bases. This CDR3 reads CASSSPGLPLDTQYF. CDR3 DNA: TGTGCCAGCAGTTCTCCGGGCCTGCCCCTGGATACGCAGTATTTT.

The chain links TRBV7-3 to TRBJ2-3; D may correspond to TRBD1 or TRBD2 (5 bases each). The V gene's germline CDR1 is SGHTA and CDR2 FQGTGA. The V gene lost 5 bases and the J gene lost 2 bases, with 8 bases spanning the gap. The CDR3 extends over 13 amino acids. CDR3 sequence (DNA): TGTGCCAGCAGCCCGGGGCTCACAGATACGCAGTATTTT. Its translation is CASSPGLTDTQYF.

The chain recombines TRBV9 with TRBJ2-2, with D perhaps given as TRBD1 or TRBD2 (6 bases each). Germline loops: CDR1 SGDLS, CDR2 YYNGEE. The CDR3 has 16 residues. V gave up 4 bases and J gave up 3 bases, with 16 bases separating them. Here the CDR3 DNA reads TGTGCCAGCAGCCTTCCTGGGGGGCGGGACACCGGGGAGCTGTTTTTT. Its protein product is CASSLPGGRDTGELFF.

The chain is built from TRBV7-9 and TRBJ2-4, with D perhaps being TRBD1 or TRBD2 (6 bases each). Germline loops: CDR1 SEHNR, CDR2 FQNEAQ (reference sequence). The CDR3 loop spans 13 amino acids. With 7 bases removed from V and 6 bases from J, the gap between germline ends came to 13 bases. Here the CDR3 reads CASNGGAGNIQYF. For the CDR3, the DNA is TGTGCCAGCAACGGGGGCGCAGGAAACATTCAGTACTTC.

The chain couples TRBV6-6 to TRBJ2-5, with D possibly matching TRBD1 (6 bases). This CDR3 is built from 15 residues. Germline CDR1 reads MNHNY; CDR2 reads SVGAGI (reference sequence). V lost 4 bases and J lost 5, with 17 bases in between. The DNA for the CDR3 is TGTGCCAGCAGTTGCATTGACAGGCCCGTGGAGACCCAGTACTTC. The encoded protein is CASSCIDRPVETQYF.

This rearrangement joins TRBV19 to TRBJ2-1, with D perhaps TRBD2 (5 bases). This CDR3 has 13 amino acids. Trimming removed 8 bases at V and 3 bases at J, with 11 bases between. From germline, CDR1 is LNHDA and CDR2 SQIVND (reference sequence). The CDR3 loop reads CASGETSYNEQFF. CDR3 sequence (DNA): TGTGCCAGTGGGGAGACAAGCTACAATGAGCAGTTCTTC.

This chain connects TRBV11-2 to TRBJ2-1; no definite D call. The germline V gene encodes CDR1 SGHAT and CDR2 FQNNGV. The CDR3 has 13 residues. The germline V and J ends were trimmed by 3 bases and 6 bases, with 9 bases remaining between them. The CDR3 DNA is TGTGCCAGCAGCTTGCCCCTCAGCAATGAGCAGTTCTTC. This codes for CASSLPLSNEQFF.

CDR3 coding DNA: TGTGCCAGCAGTGAAGACTGGGGACTAGCGGGGGGGAGCTCCTACAATGAGCAGTTCTTC. Its translation is CASSEDWGLAGGSSYNEQFF. This sequence joins TRBV2 and TRBJ2-1, with 16 bases fitting TRBD2. V lost 1 base, J lost 0 bases, and 6 bases stayed unmatched. The CDR3 consists of 20 residues. Germline-derived CDR1 and CDR2 are SNHLY and FYNNEI.

V gene TRBV4-3 combines with J gene TRBJ2-3, with no clear D. The CDR3 consists of 14 residues. V lost 0 bases, J lost 7 bases, and 11 bases lay in between. Germline V CDR1 and CDR2: LGHNA, YSLEER. CDR3 sequence (DNA): TGCGCCAGCAGCCAAGAAGTGGTAGCATATACGCAGTATTTT. Its translation: CASSQEVVAYTQYF.

This chain links TRBV6-5 with TRBJ2-1, with 9 bases identical to TRBD2. The CDR3 spans 15 residues. Germline values: CDR1 MNHEY, CDR2 SVGAGI. V was pared by 5 bases and J by 8 bases, with 10 bases of the junction left unmatched. CDR3 sequence (DNA): TGTGCCAGCAGTCCCAGCGGGGGGTTAGGGGATGAGCAGTTCTTC. Protein product: CASSPSGGLGDEQFF.

V is TRBV6-5 and J is TRBJ1-5, with 7 bases aligning to TRBD1. Germline-derived CDR1 and CDR2 are MNHEY and SVGAGI. V was clipped by 0 bases and J by 2 bases; unmatched bases: 1. CDR3 length: 15 residues. Written as DNA, the CDR3 is TGTGCCAGCAGTTACTCGCAGGGGGGCAATCAGCCCCAGCATTTT. It translates to CASSYSQGGNQPQHF.

J is TRBJ2-5 and V is TRBV19, with 9 bases identical to TRBD2. The J call may not be correct, given that the DNA end is closer to TRBJ2-7. The CDR3 extends over 13 amino acids. Germline assignment: CDR1 LNHDA and CDR2 SQIVND (reference sequence). CDR3 DNA sequence: TGTGCCAGTAGGCGGGGGGGCCTCGACGAGCAGTACTTC. This translates into CASRRGGLDEQYF.

The CDR3 spells CASSKGQGNGGGRRDTEAFF. CDR3 in DNA: TGTGCCAGCAGCAAGGGACAGGGGAACGGGGGAGGAAGAAGGGACACTGAAGCTTTCTTT. The rearrangement joins TRBV21-1 to TRBJ1-1; the tabulated D call, TRBD1, remains unverified against the DNA. TRBV21-1 is noted as a pseudogene. The CDR3 sequence is 20 residues long.

This chain's CDR3 is CASSVDRTTSGGARNTGELFF. The CDR3 DNA follows: TGTGCCAGCAGCGTAGACCGGACGACTAGCGGGGGGGCCAGGAACACCGGGGAGCTGTTTTTT. The chain joins TRBV9 to TRBJ2-2; 14 bases are shared with TRBD2. Germline CDR1 and CDR2: SGDLS and YYNGEE. The CDR3 has 21 residues. The ends lost 0 bases at V and 1 base at J; junction bases unmatched: 11.

The CDR3 DNA is TGCGCCAGCAGCGACCGGACAGGGGGTAATGAAAAACTGTTTTTT. It specifies CASSDRTGGNEKLFF. The genes are TRBV10-2 and TRBJ1-4; 10 positions agree with TRBD1. This CDR3 region has 15 residues. Germline V gene sequence: CDR1 WSHSY, CDR2 SAAADI. V lost 6 bases to trimming and J lost 4 bases; unmatched junction nucleotides: 5.